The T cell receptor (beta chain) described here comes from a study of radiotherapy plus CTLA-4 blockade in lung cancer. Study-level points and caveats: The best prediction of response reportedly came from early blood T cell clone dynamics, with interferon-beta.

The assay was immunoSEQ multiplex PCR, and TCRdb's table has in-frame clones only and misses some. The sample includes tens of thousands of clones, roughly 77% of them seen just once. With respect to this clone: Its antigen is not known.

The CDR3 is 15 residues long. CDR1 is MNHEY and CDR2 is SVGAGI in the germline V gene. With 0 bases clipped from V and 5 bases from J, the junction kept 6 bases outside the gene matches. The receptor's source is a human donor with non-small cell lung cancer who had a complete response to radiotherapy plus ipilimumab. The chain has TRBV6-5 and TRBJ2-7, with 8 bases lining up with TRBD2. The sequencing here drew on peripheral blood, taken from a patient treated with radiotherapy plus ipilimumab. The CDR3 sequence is CASSYSGLVIHEQYV. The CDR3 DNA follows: TGTGCCAGCAGTTACTCGGGACTAGTGATCCACGAGCAGTACGTC.